The subject of this entry is one T cell receptor beta chain. What it binds is not known. The data belong to a study of cytomegalovirus exposure and HLA in healthy donors. General study findings and limits: In vitro experiments confirmed that three CMV-associated chains were specific for CMV antigens.

This CDR3 is built from 15 residues. Germline-derived CDR1 and CDR2 are SGHVS and FQNEAQ. V dropped 1 base and J dropped 0 bases, with 10 bases sitting between them. The approximately 120-subject validation cohort, separate from the approximately 670-subject first cohort, included the donors. Profiled with immunoSEQ multiplex PCR; TCRdb holds only in-frame clones, not every one. The profile shows 250,000 to 350,000 clones, roughly 90% of them singletons. The source is a woman between 18 and 29 years old in good health and CMV-seronegative. The rearrangement joins TRBV7-8 to TRBJ2-7, with a weak D call TRBD2 (6 bases). The material sequenced was PBMCs. The chain's CDR3 is CASSLGAGPSYEQYF. The CDR3 nucleotides are TGTGCCAGCAGCTTAGGAGCGGGCCCCTCCTACGAGCAGTACTTC.